This T cell receptor beta chain was retrieved from a study of beta chain features in type 1 diabetes. This clone was detected only a few times. The antigen remains unidentified. V shed 7 bases, J shed 4 bases, and the junction held 3 bases outside the gene matches. CDR1 is MNHEY, CDR2 SMNVEV, per germline (reference sequence). CDR3 length: 13 amino acids. All of the isolated RNA was reverse transcribed, so expressed TCRB transcripts were sequenced. The method was immunoSEQ multiplex PCR; TCRdb's version includes in-frame clones alone and lacks a portion of them. The sample records 300,000 to 400,000 clones, 9.5% to 11% being singletons. Study results and limitations: Researchers report that Type 1 diabetes patients had moderately but significantly shorter TCRB CDR3s across all four CD4+ subsets.

This receptor was obtained from a woman in her 30s in good health. This chain uses TRBV27 with TRBJ1-5, with TRBD1 identical over 8 bases. Sequenced input: naive CD4+ T cells from blood. CDR3 DNA: TGTGCCAGCAAGGGACAGGAGAATCAGCCCCAGCATTTT. It translates to CASKGQENQPQHF.